A single sample gave rise to the 9 T cell receptor beta chains below, sequenced in a study of T cell responses to AZD1222 COVID-19 vaccine. Some clones are missing from TCRdb's copy, which holds only in-frame ones; the method was immunoSEQ multiplex PCR. The sample has tens of thousands of clones; roughly 89% are singletons. The sequencing used peripheral blood, collected 28 days after the second AZD1222 dose. The origin of the receptors is an adult who received the AZD1222 COVID-19 vaccine.

The chain employs TRBV5-4 and TRBJ2-5; the D call may be TRBD1 or TRBD2 (5 bases each). V lost 2 bases, J lost 5 bases, and 16 bases lay in between. The CDR3 is 15 amino acids. Germline V lookup: CDR1 SGHNT, CDR2 YYREEE (reference sequence). CDR3 loop: CASSFGQGAVETQYF. In DNA, the CDR3 is TGTGCCAGCAGCTTTGGCCAGGGAGCGGTTGAGACCCAGTACTTC.

The CDR3 coding sequence is TGTGCCAGCAGCCAGTTACGGGCTGGCTACACCTTC. Translation: CASSQLRAGYTF. This chain uses TRBV3-1 (or the pseudogene TRBV3-2) with TRBJ1-2; D not resolved. V was shortened by 3 bases and J by 7 bases, with 9 bases between the two germline ends. The CDR3 loop spans 12 amino acids. CDR1 LGHDT and CDR2 YNNKEL come from the germline V gene (reference sequence).

This chain links TRBV6-5 with TRBJ2-6; D is uncertain. Trimming removed 4 bases from V and 4 bases from J, with 8 bases in between. This CDR3 region has 14 residues. Germline CDR1 MNHEY, CDR2 SVGAGI. CDR3 sequence: CASSLSTGANVLTF. In nucleotides, the CDR3 is TGTGCCAGCAGTTTGTCGACCGGGGCCAACGTCCTGACTTTC.

The chain employs TRBV5-4 and TRBJ2-1, with D hard to call. The CDR3 length is 15 residues. Germline CDR1 and CDR2: SGHNT and YYREEE (reference sequence). V lost 0 bases to trimming and J lost 0 bases, with 7 bases between them. CDR3 residues: CASSLEASSYNEQFF. CDR3 nucleotide sequence: TGTGCCAGCAGCTTGGAGGCAAGCTCCTACAATGAGCAGTTCTTC.

The CDR3 bases are TGTGCCAGCAGTTTAGGGACAGGGGTTTTTCAGCCCCAGCATTTT. Translation: CASSLGTGVFQPQHF. The chain has TRBV28 and TRBJ1-5; 10 nucleotides agree with TRBD1. The CDR3 has 15 residues. The germline gives CDR1 MDHEN, CDR2 SYDVKM. Losses at the gene ends were 2 bases for V and 6 bases for J; bases not matched to a gene: 4.

The chain is built from TRBV18 and TRBJ2-7; weak D call: TRBD2 (5 bases). The CDR3 runs 12 residues. Germline CDR1 and CDR2: KGHSH and LQKENI. The V end lost 4 bases, the J end lost 7 bases, and 11 bases lay between the germline ends. CDR3 DNA sequence: TGTGCCAGCTCACTTCGATCGGGGGAGCAGTACTTC. Translated, it gives CASSLRSGEQYF.

The rearrangement uses TRBV7-2 and TRBJ2-2; 7 nucleotides match TRBD1. Germline loops: CDR1 SGHTA, CDR2 FQGNSA. This CDR3 contains 14 residues. V lost 5 bases, J lost 7 bases, and 7 bases stayed unmatched. The CDR3 here is CASSAPRGRGELFF. The CDR3 DNA follows: TGTGCCAGCAGCGCACCTAGGGGGCGCGGGGAGCTGTTTTTT.

This clone was recorded only once. The V and J genes are TRBV5-6 and TRBJ1-3, with unresolved D. V lost 0 bases to trimming and J lost 0 bases, with 10 bases between them. The CDR3 length is 16 residues. Looked up from germline, CDR1 is SGHDT and CDR2 is YYEEEE. DNA for the CDR3: TGTGCCAGCAGCTTGGGGGGAACTGTCTCTGGAAACACCATATATTTT. Amino acid sequence: CASSLGGTVSGNTIYF. Using reference TRBV5-6 and TRBJ1-3 for the parts outside the CDR3, the full variable domain is DAGVTQSPTHLIKTRGQQVTLRCSPKSGHDTVSWYQQALGQGPQFIFQYYEEEERQRGNFPDRFSGHQFPNYSSELNVNALLLGDSALYLCASSLGGTVSGNTIYFGEGSWLTVV.

The chain recombines TRBV7-3 with TRBJ1-3, with D uncertain. V lost 4 bases and J 2 bases, leaving 12 bases between the germline ends. In germline, CDR1 is SGHTA, CDR2 FQGTGA. The CDR3 contains 15 residues. CDR3 in amino acids: CASSSGPRPGNTIYF. The CDR3 coding sequence is TGTGCCAGCAGCTCCGGACCACGACCTGGAAACACCATATATTTT.